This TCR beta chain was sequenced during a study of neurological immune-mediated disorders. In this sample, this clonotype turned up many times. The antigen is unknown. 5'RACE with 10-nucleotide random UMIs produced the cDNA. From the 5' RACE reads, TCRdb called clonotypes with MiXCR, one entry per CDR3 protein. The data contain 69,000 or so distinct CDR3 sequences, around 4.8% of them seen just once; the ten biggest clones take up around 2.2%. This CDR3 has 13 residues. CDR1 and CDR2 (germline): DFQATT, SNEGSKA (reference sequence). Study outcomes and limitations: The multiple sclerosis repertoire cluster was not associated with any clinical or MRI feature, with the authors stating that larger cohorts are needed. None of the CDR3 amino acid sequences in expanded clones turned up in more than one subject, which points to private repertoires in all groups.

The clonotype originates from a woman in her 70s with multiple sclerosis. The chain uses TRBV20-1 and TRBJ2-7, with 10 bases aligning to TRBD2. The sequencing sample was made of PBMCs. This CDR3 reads CSVPSGRRDEQYF. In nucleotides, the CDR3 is TGCAGCGTTCCTAGCGGGAGAAGGGACGAGCAGTACTTC.